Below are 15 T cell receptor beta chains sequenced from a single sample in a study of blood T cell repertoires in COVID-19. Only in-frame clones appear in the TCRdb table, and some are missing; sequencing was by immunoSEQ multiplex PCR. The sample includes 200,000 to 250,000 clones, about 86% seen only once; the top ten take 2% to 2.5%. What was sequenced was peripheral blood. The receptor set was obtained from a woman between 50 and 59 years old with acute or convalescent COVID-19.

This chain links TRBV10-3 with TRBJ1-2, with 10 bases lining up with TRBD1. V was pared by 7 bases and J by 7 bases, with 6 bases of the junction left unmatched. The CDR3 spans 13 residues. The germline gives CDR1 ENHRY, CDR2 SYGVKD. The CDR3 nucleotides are TGTGCCATCACCGACAGGGGGCAGGCTGGCTACACCTTC. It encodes CAITDRGQAGYTF.

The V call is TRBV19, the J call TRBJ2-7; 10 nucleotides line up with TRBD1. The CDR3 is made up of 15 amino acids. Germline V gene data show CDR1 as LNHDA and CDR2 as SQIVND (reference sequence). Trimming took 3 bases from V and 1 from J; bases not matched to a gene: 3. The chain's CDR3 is CASSIRDRGSYEQYF. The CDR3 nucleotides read TGTGCCAGTAGTATTCGGGACAGGGGTTCCTACGAGCAGTACTTC.

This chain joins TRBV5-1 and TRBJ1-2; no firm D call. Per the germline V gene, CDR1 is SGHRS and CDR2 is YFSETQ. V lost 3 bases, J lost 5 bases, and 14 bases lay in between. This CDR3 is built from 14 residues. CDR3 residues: CASSSMGTLYGYTF. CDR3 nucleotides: TGCGCCAGCAGCTCCATGGGCACTTTATATGGCTACACCTTC.

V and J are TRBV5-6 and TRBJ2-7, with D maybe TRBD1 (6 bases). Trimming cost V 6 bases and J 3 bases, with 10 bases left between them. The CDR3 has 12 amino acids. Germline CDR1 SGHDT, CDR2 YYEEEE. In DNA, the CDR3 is TGTGCCAGCACCACAGGGAGCTACGAGCAGTACTTC. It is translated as CASTTGSYEQYF.

The DNA of the CDR3 is TGTGCCACCAGTGCTACCGAGGACAGGGACTACGAGCAGTACTTC. Translated: CATSATEDRDYEQYF. The V and J genes are TRBV24-1 and TRBJ2-7; 8 nucleotides align to TRBD1. The J segment lost 3 bases and the V segment lost 5 bases, leaving 8 bases of the junction unmatched. Germline V gives CDR1 KGHDR, CDR2 SFDVKD. The CDR3 runs to 15 residues.

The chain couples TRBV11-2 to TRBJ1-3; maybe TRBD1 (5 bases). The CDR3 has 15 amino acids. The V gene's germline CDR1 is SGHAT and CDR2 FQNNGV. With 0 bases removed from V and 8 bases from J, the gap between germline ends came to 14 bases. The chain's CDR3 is CASSLDHGGTDTIYF. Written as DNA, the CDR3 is TGTGCCAGCAGCTTAGATCACGGGGGGACGGACACCATATATTTT.

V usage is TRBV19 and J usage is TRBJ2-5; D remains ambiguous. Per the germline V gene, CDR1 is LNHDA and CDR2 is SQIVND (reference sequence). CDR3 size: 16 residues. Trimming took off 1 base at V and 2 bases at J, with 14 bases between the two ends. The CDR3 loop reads CASSIGPSRPQETQYF. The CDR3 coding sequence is TGTGCCAGTAGTATAGGACCCTCGAGGCCTCAAGAGACCCAGTACTTC.

CDR3 DNA sequence: TGTGCCAGCAGCCAGGGGCTTAGGGGGGCCAACGTCCTGACTTTC. Protein: CASSQGLRGANVLTF. The chain links TRBV11-2 to TRBJ2-6; tentative D call: TRBD1 (6 bases). Germline CDR1 is SGHAT and CDR2 is FQNNGV. The CDR3 spans 15 residues. The V gene lost 5 bases and the J gene lost 4 bases, with 12 bases spanning the gap.

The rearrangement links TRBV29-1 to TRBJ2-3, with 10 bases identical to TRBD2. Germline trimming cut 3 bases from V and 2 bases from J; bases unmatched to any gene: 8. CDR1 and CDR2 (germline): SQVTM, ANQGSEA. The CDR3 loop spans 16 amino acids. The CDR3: CSVEGRSGRATDTQYF. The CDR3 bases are TGCAGCGTTGAGGGGCGGAGCGGGAGGGCCACAGATACGCAGTATTTT.

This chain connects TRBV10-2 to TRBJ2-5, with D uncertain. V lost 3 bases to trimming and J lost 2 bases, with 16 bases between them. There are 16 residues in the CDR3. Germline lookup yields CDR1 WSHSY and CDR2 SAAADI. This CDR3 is CASSDPGDRLQETQYF. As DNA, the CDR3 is TGCGCCAGCAGTGACCCTGGAGACCGTTTACAAGAGACCCAGTACTTC.

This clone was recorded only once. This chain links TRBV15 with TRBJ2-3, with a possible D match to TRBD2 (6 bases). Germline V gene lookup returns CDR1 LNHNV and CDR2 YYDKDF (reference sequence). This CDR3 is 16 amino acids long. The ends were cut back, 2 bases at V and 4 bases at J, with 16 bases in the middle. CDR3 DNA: TGTGCCACCAGCAGAAGGAGCGGGTCGTTATCAGATACGCAGTATTTT. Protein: CATSRRSGSLSDTQYF.

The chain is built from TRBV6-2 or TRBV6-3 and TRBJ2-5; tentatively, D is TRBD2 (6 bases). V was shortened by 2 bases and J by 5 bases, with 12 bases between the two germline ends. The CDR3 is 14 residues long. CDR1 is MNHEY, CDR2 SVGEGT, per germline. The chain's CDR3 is CASSYVSGRETQYF. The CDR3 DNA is TGTGCCAGCAGTTACGTGTCGGGGAGGGAGACCCAGTACTTC.

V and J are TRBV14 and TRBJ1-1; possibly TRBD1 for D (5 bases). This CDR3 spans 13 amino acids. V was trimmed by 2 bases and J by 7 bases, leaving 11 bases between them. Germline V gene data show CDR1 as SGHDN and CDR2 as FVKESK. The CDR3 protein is CASSQMGGLEAFF. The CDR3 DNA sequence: TGTGCCAGCAGCCAAATGGGGGGTCTTGAAGCTTTCTTT.

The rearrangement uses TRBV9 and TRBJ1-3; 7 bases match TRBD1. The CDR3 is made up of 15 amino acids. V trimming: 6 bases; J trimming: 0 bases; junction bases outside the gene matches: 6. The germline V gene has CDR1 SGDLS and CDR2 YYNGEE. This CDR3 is CASTRDSTSGNTIYF. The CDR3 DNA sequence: TGTGCCAGCACCCGGGACAGCACCTCTGGAAACACCATATATTTT.

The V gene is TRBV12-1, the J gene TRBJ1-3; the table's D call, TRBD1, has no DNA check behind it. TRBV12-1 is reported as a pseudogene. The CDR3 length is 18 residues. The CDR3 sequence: CASSFRADREIVGNTIYF. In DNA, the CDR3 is TGTGCCAGCAGCTTTCGGGCGGACAGGGAGATAGTTGGAAACACCATATATTTT.